This T cell receptor (beta chain) was profiled in a study of T-cell memory formation after mild COVID-19. TCRdb re-called the 5' RACE reads with MiXCR, one entry per CDR3 protein. In the table there are a few hundred thousand distinct CDR3 sequences, over 20% of which are singletons. Germline CDR1 and CDR2: MNHNS and SASEGT. After removal of 7 bases from V and 7 bases from J, the junction contained 9 bases not matched to a gene. The length of the CDR3 is 13 residues. Material: PBMCs or a T cell subset sorted from them (not recorded which). The origin of this receptor is an adult woman who had mild COVID-19 (a few samples of this study predate the infection). Cell type and time point are not known. The J gene is TRBJ2-5, the V gene TRBV6-1; 7 bases are shared with TRBD1. CDR3 loop: CASIFYRGRTQYF. The CDR3 region has the DNA TGTGCCAGCATTTTCTACAGGGGAAGGACCCAGTACTTC.